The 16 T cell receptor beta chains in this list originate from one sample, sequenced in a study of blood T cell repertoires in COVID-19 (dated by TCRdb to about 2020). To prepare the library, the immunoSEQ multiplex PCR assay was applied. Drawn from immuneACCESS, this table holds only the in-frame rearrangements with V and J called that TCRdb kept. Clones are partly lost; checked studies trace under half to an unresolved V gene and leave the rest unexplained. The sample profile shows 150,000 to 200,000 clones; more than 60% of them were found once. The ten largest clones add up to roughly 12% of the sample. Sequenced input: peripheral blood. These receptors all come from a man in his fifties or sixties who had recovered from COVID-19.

CDR3 region: CASSLYSDRATYEQYF. CDR3 DNA: TGTGCCAGCAGCTTATACTCAGACAGGGCGACCTACGAGCAGTACTTC. The chain recombines TRBV5-6 with TRBJ2-7, with 7 bases aligning to TRBD1. Germline V CDR1 and CDR2: SGHDT, YYEEEE. V was clipped by 2 bases and J by 2 bases; unmatched bases: 10. This CDR3 has 16 residues. Variable domain in full (rest from reference TRBV5-6 and TRBJ2-7): DAGVTQSPTHLIKTRGQQVTLRCSPKSGHDTVSWYQQALGQGPQFIFQYYEEEERQRGNFPDRFSGHQFPNYSSELNVNALLLGDSALYLCASSLYSDRATYEQYFGPGTRLTVT.

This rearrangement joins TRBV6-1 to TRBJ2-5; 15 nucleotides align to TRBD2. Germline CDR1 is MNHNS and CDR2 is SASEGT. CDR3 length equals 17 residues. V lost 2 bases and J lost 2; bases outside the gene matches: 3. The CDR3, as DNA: TGTGCCAGCAGTGAAATGGGACTAGCGGGAGGTCAAGAGACCCAGTACTTC. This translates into CASSEMGLAGGQETQYF.

CDR3 loop: CASRYTGLEDEQYF. In DNA, the CDR3 is TGTGCCAGCAGATATACGGGACTGGAGGACGAGCAGTACTTC. The rearrangement joins TRBV28 to TRBJ2-7; the D gene is possibly TRBD2 (6 bases). Germline CDR1 and CDR2: MDHEN and SYDVKM. The CDR3 sequence is 14 residues long. V was cut by 6 bases and J by 5 bases, with 17 bases left in between.

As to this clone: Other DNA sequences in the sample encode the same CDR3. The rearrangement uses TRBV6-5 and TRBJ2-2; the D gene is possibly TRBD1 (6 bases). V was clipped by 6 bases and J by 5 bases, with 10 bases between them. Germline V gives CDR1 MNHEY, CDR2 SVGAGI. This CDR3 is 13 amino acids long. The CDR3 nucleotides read TGTGCCAGCAGCAGGGGTGGGACCGGGGAGCTGTTTTTT. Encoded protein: CASSRGGTGELFF.

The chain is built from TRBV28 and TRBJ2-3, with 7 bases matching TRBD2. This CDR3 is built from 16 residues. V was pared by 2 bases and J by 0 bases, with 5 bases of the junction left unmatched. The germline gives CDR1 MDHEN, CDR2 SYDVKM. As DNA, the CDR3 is TGTGCCAGCAGTTTAATCGGGAGGAGAAGCACAGATACGCAGTATTTT. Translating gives CASSLIGRRSTDTQYF.

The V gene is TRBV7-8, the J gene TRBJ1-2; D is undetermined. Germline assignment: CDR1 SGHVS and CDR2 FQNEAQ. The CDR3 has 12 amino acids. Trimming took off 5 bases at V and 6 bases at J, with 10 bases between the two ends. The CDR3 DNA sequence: TGTGCCAGCAGCGCCCACAGTGATGGCTACACCTTC. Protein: CASSAHSDGYTF.

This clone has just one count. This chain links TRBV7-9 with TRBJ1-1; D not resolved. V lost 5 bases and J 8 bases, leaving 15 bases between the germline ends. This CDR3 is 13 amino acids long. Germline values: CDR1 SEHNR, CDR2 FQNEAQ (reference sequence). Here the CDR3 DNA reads TGTGCCAGCAGCCCCCCCGTGTCGGTGGAAGCTTTCTTT. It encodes CASSPPVSVEAFF.

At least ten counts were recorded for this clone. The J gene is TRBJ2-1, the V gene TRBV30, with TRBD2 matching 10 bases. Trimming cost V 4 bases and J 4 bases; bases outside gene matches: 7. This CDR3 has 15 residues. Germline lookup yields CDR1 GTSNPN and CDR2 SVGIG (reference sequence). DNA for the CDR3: TGTGCCTGGAATTCGGGGACTAGCGCTTACAATGAGCAGTTCTTC. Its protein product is CAWNSGTSAYNEQFF.

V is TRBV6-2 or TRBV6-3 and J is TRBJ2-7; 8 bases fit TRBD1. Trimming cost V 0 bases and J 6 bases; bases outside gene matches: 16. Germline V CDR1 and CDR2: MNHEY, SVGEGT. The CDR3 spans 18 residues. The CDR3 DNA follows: TGTGCCAGCAGTTACTCTCAGGGGGCTGTAGCGTCGGGTAGCGAGCAGTACTTC. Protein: CASSYSQGAVASGSEQYF.

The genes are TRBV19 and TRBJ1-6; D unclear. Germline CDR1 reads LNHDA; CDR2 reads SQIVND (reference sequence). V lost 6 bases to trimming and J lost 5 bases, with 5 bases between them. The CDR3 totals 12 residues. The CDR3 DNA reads TGTGCCAGTAGCGAGAATAATTCACCCCTCCACTTT. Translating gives CASSENNSPLHF. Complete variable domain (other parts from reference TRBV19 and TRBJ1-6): DGGITQSPKYLFRKEGQNVTLSCEQNLNHDAMYWYRQDPGQGLRLIYYSQIVNDFQKGDIAEGYSVSREKKESFPLTVTSAQKNPTAFYLCASSENNSPLHFGNGTRLTVT.

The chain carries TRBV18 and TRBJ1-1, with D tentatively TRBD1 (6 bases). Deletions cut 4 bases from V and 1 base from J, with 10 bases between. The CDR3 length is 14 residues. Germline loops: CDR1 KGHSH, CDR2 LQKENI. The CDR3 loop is CASSREGGNTEAFF. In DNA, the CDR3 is TGTGCCAGCTCACGGGAAGGGGGGAACACTGAAGCTTTCTTT.

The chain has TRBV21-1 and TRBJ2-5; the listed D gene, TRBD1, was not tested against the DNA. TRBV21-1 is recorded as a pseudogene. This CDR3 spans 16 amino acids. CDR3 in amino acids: CASSKDQGQPQETQYF. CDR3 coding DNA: TGTGCCAGCAGCAAAGATCAGGGACAGCCCCAAGAGACCCAGTACTTC.

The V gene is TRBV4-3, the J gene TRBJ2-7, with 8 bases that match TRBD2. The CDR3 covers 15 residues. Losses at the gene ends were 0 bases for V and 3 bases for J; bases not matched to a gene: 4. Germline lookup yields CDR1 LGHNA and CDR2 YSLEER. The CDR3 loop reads CASSQDSAGVYEQYF. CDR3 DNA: TGCGCCAGCAGCCAAGATTCAGCGGGAGTCTACGAGCAGTACTTC.

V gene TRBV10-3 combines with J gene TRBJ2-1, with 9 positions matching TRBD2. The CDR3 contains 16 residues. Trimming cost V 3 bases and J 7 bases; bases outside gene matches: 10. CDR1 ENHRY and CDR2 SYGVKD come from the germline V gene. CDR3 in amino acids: CAISDWNSGRVNEQFF. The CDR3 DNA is TGTGCCATCAGTGATTGGAATAGCGGGAGAGTAAATGAGCAGTTCTTC.

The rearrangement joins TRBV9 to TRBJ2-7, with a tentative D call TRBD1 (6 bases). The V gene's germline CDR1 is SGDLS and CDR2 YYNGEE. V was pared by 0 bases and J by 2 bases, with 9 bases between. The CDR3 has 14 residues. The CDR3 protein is CASSVAGTTYEQYF. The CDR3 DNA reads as TGTGCCAGCAGCGTAGCAGGGACAACCTACGAGCAGTACTTC.

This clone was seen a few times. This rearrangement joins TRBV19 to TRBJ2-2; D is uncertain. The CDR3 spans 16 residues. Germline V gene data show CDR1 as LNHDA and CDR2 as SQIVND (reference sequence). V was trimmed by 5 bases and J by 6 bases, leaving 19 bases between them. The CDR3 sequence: CASSPRGSSFSGELFF. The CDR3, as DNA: TGTGCCAGTAGTCCCCGCGGATCCTCCTTTTCCGGGGAGCTGTTTTTT.